A selection of T cell receptor beta chains follows, all from one sample in a study of Tregs in tolerant kidney transplant recipients. Profiling relied on immunoSEQ multiplex PCR, and the TCRdb table lists in-frame clones only, not all of them. The table records about 110,000 clones, around 91% of them present only once. This specimen was CD4+ T cells from blood, taken before the transplant. The receptor source for this set is a human donor who received a combined kidney and bone marrow transplant. Both conserved end residues are part of each CDR3. D genes are given only for firm matches. Not all rows give a size; the values are once, few, many and, for expanded clones, a class.

clone_size j_call v_call d_call cdr3_aa cdr3_nt
once TRBJ2-1 TRBV2 TRBD2 CASTWTSGRAEQFF TGTGCCAGCACCTGGACTAGCGGGAGGGCTGAGCAGTTCTTC
NA TRBJ1-6 TRBV9 NA CASTADLRVNSPLHF TGTGCCAGCACCGCCGACTTGCGAGTCAATTCACCCCTCCACTTT
few TRBJ2-1 TRBV14 NA CASSHLTANNEQFF TGTGCCAGCAGCCACCTCACCGCGAACAATGAGCAGTTCTTC
NA TRBJ2-3 TRBV15 TRBD1 CATSRGQPTLWGTDTQYF TGTGCCACCAGCCGGGGACAGCCCACCCTTTGGGGCACAGATACGCAGTATTTT
NA TRBJ2-6 TRBV7-6 NA CASSLVAGSGANVLTF TGTGCCAGCAGCTTAGTCGCGGGCTCGGGGGCCAACGTCCTGACTTTC
NA TRBJ2-2 TRBV7-9 NA CATTIHREPGELFF TGTGCCACCACCATCCACCGGGAGCCCGGGGAGCTGTTTTTT
NA TRBJ2-1 TRBV5-5 TRBD2 CASSLGAGGTADEQFF TGTGCCAGCAGCTTGGGAGCGGGAGGGACAGCCGATGAGCAGTTCTTC
NA TRBJ2-7 TRBV10-3 NA CAISERQGSSYEQYF TGTGCCATCAGTGAGCGTCAGGGGAGCTCCTACGAGCAGTACTTC
NA TRBJ2-7 TRBV4-1 TRBD1 CASSQILSTGPIYEQYF TGCGCCAGCAGCCAAATTCTATCGACAGGGCCCATCTACGAGCAGTACTTC
NA TRBJ2-1 TRBV5-1 TRBD2 CASSPGLAGNEQFF TGCGCCAGCAGCCCGGGACTAGCAGGCAATGAGCAGTTCTTC
NA TRBJ2-5 TRBV6-6 NA CASSYWLLETQYF TGTGCCAGCAGTTATTGGCTTCTAGAGACCCAGTACTTC
NA TRBJ2-1 TRBV28 TRBD2 CASRVAGSSYNEQFF TGTGCCAGCAGAGTAGCGGGTAGCTCCTACAATGAGCAGTTCTTC
NA TRBJ2-5 TRBV5-4 TRBD1 CASSFGQGSEETQYF TGTGCCAGCAGCTTCGGACAGGGGAGCGAAGAGACCCAGTACTTC
NA TRBJ1-6 TRBV6-5 TRBD1 CASSYGTADSPLHF TGTGCCAGCAGTTATGGGACAGCAGATTCACCCCTCCACTTT
NA TRBJ2-1 TRBV19 TRBD2 CASSSPGSGRNEQFF TGTGCCAGTAGTAGTCCGGGTAGCGGGAGGAATGAGCAGTTCTTC
once TRBJ2-3 TRBV10-1 NA CASSEGRAGATDTQYF TGCGCCAGCAGTGAAGGTCGGGCGGGGGCTACAGATACGCAGTATTTT
NA TRBJ2-7 TRBV21-1 NA CPTGVRPWREQYF TGTCCCACAGGAGTCCGTCCTTGGAGGGAGCAGTACTTC
NA TRBJ2-6 TRBV5-1 TRBD1 CASSVTGSGANVLTF TGCGCCAGCAGCGTGACAGGGTCTGGGGCCAACGTCCTGACTTTC
NA TRBJ2-2 TRBV2 TRBD2 CASTSGTRRTGELFF TGTGCCAGCACCTCAGGGACTAGGCGGACCGGGGAGCTGTTTTTT
NA TRBJ2-7 TRBV19 TRBD2 CASSMLGLAGEQYF TGTGCCAGTAGTATGCTGGGACTAGCTGGGGAGCAGTACTTC
NA TRBJ2-1 TRBV19 TRBD1 CASSMRQGRYNEQFF TGTGCCAGTAGTATGAGACAGGGGCGCTACAATGAGCAGTTCTTC